The next 25 T cell receptor beta chains were all read from a single sample in a study of T-cell memory formation after mild COVID-19. TCRdb re-called the 5' RACE reads through MiXCR, storing one row per CDR3 protein. The sample holds around 500,000 distinct CDR3 sequences, around a sixth seen once. The sequencing input was PBMCs or a T cell subset sorted from them (not recorded which). These TCRs come from an adult woman who had mild COVID-19 (a few samples of this study predate the infection). Cell type and time point are not known.

The rearrangement joins TRBV11-2 to TRBJ2-5, with D perhaps being TRBD1 or TRBD2 (5 bases each). Trimming removed 1 base at V and 6 bases at J, with 12 bases between. Germline assignment: CDR1 SGHAT and CDR2 FQNNGV. The CDR3 sequence is 14 residues long. CDR3 sequence: CASSLVRDQQTQYF. For the CDR3, the DNA is TGTGCCAGCAGCTTAGTTCGGGACCAGCAGACCCAGTACTTC.

V gene TRBV28 combines with J gene TRBJ2-5; D gene uncertain. The CDR3 is made up of 13 amino acids. CDR1 MDHEN and CDR2 SYDVKM come from the germline V gene. V lost 6 bases and J lost 3, with 11 bases in between. The CDR3 protein is CASRQSFKETQYF. The CDR3, as DNA: TGTGCCAGCAGACAGAGTTTTAAAGAGACCCAGTACTTC.

The rearrangement links TRBV12-3 or TRBV12-4 to TRBJ2-2; the D gene is possibly TRBD2 (5 bases). Trimming stripped 1 base from V and 4 bases from J, with 10 bases between. CDR3 length equals 15 residues. CDR3 in DNA: TGTGCCAGCAGTTTAGGCGGGCAAGTCACCGGGGAGCTGTTTTTT. Translation gives CASSLGGQVTGELFF.

The chain recombines TRBV5-6 with TRBJ1-2; 7 bases are a match to TRBD1. The germline V gene encodes CDR1 SGHDT and CDR2 YYEEEE. The V gene end was trimmed by 6 bases and the J gene end by 7 bases; junction bases not matched to a gene: 6. The CDR3 totals 12 residues. CDR3 DNA sequence: TGTGCCAGCACCCATGACAGGGTTGGCTACACCTTC. This gives the protein CASTHDRVGYTF.

The V and J genes are TRBV6-2 or TRBV6-3 and TRBJ2-5; weak D call: TRBD1 (5 bases). Germline V gene sequence: CDR1 MNHEY, CDR2 SVGEGT. The CDR3 spans 15 residues. Trimming removed 8 bases at V and 1 base at J, with 17 bases between. The CDR3, as DNA: TGTGCCAGCGGAAATGCTGGACACACCCAAGAGACCCAGTACTTC. Translating gives CASGNAGHTQETQYF.

This clonotype occurred many times. The chain joins TRBV20-1 to TRBJ2-3; TRBD2 agrees at 9 bases. Germline trimming cut 6 bases from V and 3 bases from J; bases unmatched to any gene: 7. Germline loops: CDR1 DFQATT, CDR2 SNEGSKA (reference sequence). CDR3 length equals 14 residues. The CDR3 region has the DNA TGCAGTGCCAGTGGGCGGGGGGGTACAGATACGCAGTATTTT. This translates into CSASGRGGTDTQYF.

The chain recombines TRBV12-3 or TRBV12-4 with TRBJ1-1; no definite D call. Trimming removed 2 bases from V and 8 bases from J, with 6 bases in between. The CDR3 totals 11 residues. In DNA form, the CDR3 reads TGTGCCAGCAGTTTAACGGTAGAAGCTTTCTTT. This codes for CASSLTVEAFF.

Only a few counts were recorded for this clonotype. The chain employs TRBV12-3 or TRBV12-4 and TRBJ2-3, with TRBD2 matching over 12 bases. V lost 5 bases to trimming and J lost 6 bases; unmatched junction nucleotides: 21. The length of the CDR3 is 20 residues. CDR3 nucleotide sequence: TGTGCCAGCAGTGGGGGCCCCCTCAAGGAGACTAGCGGGAGTTGGGATACGCAGTATTTT. It is translated as CASSGGPLKETSGSWDTQYF.

J is TRBJ2-1 and V is TRBV6-1; 11 bases map to TRBD2. V trimming: 3 bases; J trimming: 2 bases; junction bases outside the gene matches: 12. The CDR3 length is 19 residues. Germline V gene sequence: CDR1 MNHNS, CDR2 SASEGT. In nucleotides, the CDR3 is TGTGCCAGCAGTGACGGTAGCGGGAGGGTCCGAAGCCCCTACAATGAGCAGTTCTTC. Protein sequence: CASSDGSGRVRSPYNEQFF.

The chain couples TRBV20-1 to TRBJ2-3, with 15 bases fitting TRBD2. V gave up 6 bases and J gave up 3 bases; unmatched junction bases: 4. This CDR3 spans 15 amino acids. Per germline, CDR1 DFQATT and CDR2 SNEGSKA (reference sequence). The CDR3 sequence: CSAPGTSGRTDTQYF. The CDR3 coding sequence is TGCAGTGCCCCGGGGACTAGCGGGAGGACAGATACGCAGTATTTT.

There are many counts of this clonotype. The V and J genes are TRBV3-1 and TRBJ2-5; D gene uncertain. The CDR3 extends over 14 amino acids. CDR1 LGHDT and CDR2 YNNKEL come from the germline V gene (reference sequence). With 4 bases removed from V and 2 bases from J, the gap between germline ends came to 11 bases. CDR3 nucleotide sequence: TGTGCCAGCAGCCCTCGGACCCAACAAGAGACCCAGTACTTC. Its translation: CASSPRTQQETQYF.

Ten or more counts support this clonotype. The chain joins TRBV18 to TRBJ1-1; D remains unclear. CDR3 length equals 14 residues. Looked up from germline, CDR1 is KGHSH and CDR2 is LQKENI. Trimming took off 2 bases at V and 3 bases at J, with 10 bases between the two ends. The CDR3 DNA reads TGTGCCAGCTCACCAGGCAGTCTATACACTGAAGCTTTCTTT. Its translation: CASSPGSLYTEAFF.

Only a few counts were recorded for this clonotype. V usage is TRBV15 and J usage is TRBJ2-7; tentative D call: TRBD2 (6 bases). V was shortened by 0 bases and J by 1 base, with 7 bases between the two germline ends. Looked up from germline, CDR1 is LNHNV and CDR2 is YYDKDF (reference sequence). There are 14 residues in the CDR3. The CDR3 reads CATSRDGGSYEQYF. CDR3 DNA: TGTGCCACCAGCAGAGACGGGGGATCCTACGAGCAGTACTTC.

This clonotype was recorded at least ten times. The chain employs TRBV5-1 and TRBJ2-2; possibly TRBD1 for D (5 bases). This CDR3 is 15 amino acids long. Trimming took 4 bases from V and 3 from J, leaving 13 bases between them. Per germline, CDR1 SGHRS and CDR2 YFSETQ. The CDR3: CASSLRQTDTGELFF. The CDR3 DNA is TGCGCCAGCAGCCTAAGACAGACAGACACCGGGGAGCTGTTTTTT.

The chain is built from TRBV7-2 and TRBJ2-1, with 9 bases aligning to TRBD1. Germline CDR1 SGHTA, CDR2 FQGNSA. The CDR3 sequence is 14 residues long. J was trimmed by 8 bases and V by 5 bases; bases with no gene match: 7. The CDR3 DNA reads TGTGCCAGCAGCCCACAGGGGGCTAATTATGAGCAGTTCTTC. Its translation is CASSPQGANYEQFF.

The chain combines TRBV2 with TRBJ2-6; tentative D call: TRBD2 (6 bases). The length of the CDR3 is 15 residues. In germline, CDR1 is SNHLY, CDR2 FYNNEI. The V end was cut by 7 bases, the J end by 0 bases, with 10 bases between. DNA for the CDR3: TGTGCCAGCATTAGCGGAGACTCTGGGGCCAACGTCCTGACTTTC. As protein: CASISGDSGANVLTF.

The rearrangement joins TRBV12-3 or TRBV12-4 to TRBJ2-2; D not certain. The V end was cut by 1 base, the J end by 2 bases, with 8 bases between. CDR3 length equals 15 residues. CDR3 loop: CASSLVIVNTGELFF. Written as DNA, the CDR3 is TGTGCCAGCAGTTTAGTAATAGTCAACACCGGGGAGCTGTTTTTT.

The chain employs TRBV7-9 and TRBJ2-7, with D uncertain. The V and J ends lost 0 bases and 2 bases respectively, with 5 bases between them. CDR1 and CDR2 from the germline V gene are SEHNR and FQNEAQ (reference sequence). The CDR3 contains 13 residues. The CDR3 loop reads CASSLAPAYEQYF. Written as DNA, the CDR3 is TGTGCCAGCAGCTTAGCTCCAGCCTACGAGCAGTACTTC.

This chain uses TRBV7-6 with TRBJ1-1; D ambiguous. V was trimmed by 4 bases and J by 1 base, leaving 22 bases between them. The CDR3 consists of 18 residues. Germline values: CDR1 SGHVS, CDR2 FNYEAQ. This CDR3 is CASSSPPPLRYRNTEAFF. DNA for the CDR3: TGTGCCAGCAGCTCCCCGCCCCCACTCAGGTATCGGAACACTGAAGCTTTCTTT.

The chain joins TRBV7-9 to TRBJ1-1; TRBD1 aligns across 7 bases. After removal of 2 bases from V and 12 bases from J, the junction contained 9 bases not matched to a gene. Germline CDR1 is SEHNR and CDR2 is FQNEAQ (reference sequence). The CDR3 covers 13 residues. Written as DNA, the CDR3 is TGTGCCAGCAGCTTAACAGGGGTGGACCCTCCTTTCTTT. Translated: CASSLTGVDPPFF.

The chain is built from TRBV6-5 and TRBJ2-7, with D unclear. V was trimmed by 2 bases and J by 5 bases, leaving 10 bases between them. Germline assignment: CDR1 MNHEY and CDR2 SVGAGI. This CDR3 spans 13 amino acids. DNA for the CDR3: TGTGCCAGCAGTTACCCCCCCGGAGACGAGCAGTACTTC. This translates into CASSYPPGDEQYF.

This clonotype has only a few counts. V and J are TRBV2 and TRBJ2-6; D is unresolved. Germline lookup yields CDR1 SNHLY and CDR2 FYNNEI. The CDR3 spans 18 residues. Trimming removed 4 bases at V and 0 bases at J, with 16 bases between. The CDR3 reads CASSAPPGSSSGANVLTF. For the CDR3, the DNA is TGTGCCAGCAGTGCGCCTCCGGGCAGCTCCTCTGGGGCCAACGTCCTGACTTTC.

This chain connects TRBV3-1 to TRBJ1-1; 10 positions match TRBD1. The CDR3 runs to 13 residues. J lost 5 bases, V lost 8 bases, and 5 bases had no gene match. CDR1 LGHDT and CDR2 YNNKEL come from the germline V gene (reference sequence). CDR3 region: CASGTGVRTEAFF. CDR3 DNA sequence: TGTGCCAGCGGGACAGGGGTGAGGACTGAAGCTTTCTTT.

This clonotype was seen a few times. This chain uses TRBV7-8 with TRBJ1-1; D is possibly TRBD1 (6 bases). Per the germline V gene, CDR1 is SGHVS and CDR2 is FQNEAQ. V lost 4 bases and J 1 base, leaving 13 bases between the germline ends. The CDR3 runs to 15 residues. This CDR3 is CASSSWRGWNTEAFF. The CDR3 region has the DNA TGTGCCAGCAGCTCCTGGAGGGGGTGGAACACTGAAGCTTTCTTT.

The V and J genes are TRBV4-1 and TRBJ2-2, with D unclear. From germline, CDR1 is MGHRA and CDR2 YSYEKL. V lost 0 bases and J 0 bases, leaving 11 bases between the germline ends. The CDR3 totals 17 residues. The CDR3: CASSQEGLAANTGELFF. CDR3 bases: TGCGCCAGCAGCCAAGAAGGTCTCGCAGCGAACACCGGGGAGCTGTTTTTT.